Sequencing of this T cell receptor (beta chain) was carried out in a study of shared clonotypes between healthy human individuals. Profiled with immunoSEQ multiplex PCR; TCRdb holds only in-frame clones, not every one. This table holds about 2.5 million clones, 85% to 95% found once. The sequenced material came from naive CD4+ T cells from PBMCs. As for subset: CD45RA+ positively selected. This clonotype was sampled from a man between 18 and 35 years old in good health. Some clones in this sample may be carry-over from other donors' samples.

CDR3 sequence reads: CASSVPGRLITDTQYF. As DNA, the CDR3 is TGTGCCAGCAGCGTCCCCGGGAGACTAATCACAGATACGCAGTATTTT. The rearrangement uses TRBV5-4 and TRBJ2-3; D is possibly TRBD2 (6 bases). Trimming left V 4 bases short and J 2 bases short, with 17 bases between. The CDR3 runs to 16 residues. Germline V lookup: CDR1 SGHNT, CDR2 YYREEE (reference sequence).